A single sample gave rise to the 18 T cell receptor beta chains below, sequenced in a study of read filtering for tumor transcriptome and immune sequencing. The library was built from about 0.4 ug RNA with molecular barcoded adaptors for alpha/delta and beta/gamma chains. TCRdb fed the reads into MiXCR, producing one record per CDR3 protein. Here the sample spans more than 100,000 distinct CDR3 sequences, approximately 13% being singletons. The sequencing input was a population of CD138-negative cells sorted from bone marrow. The receptors here all came from a donor at least 40 years old with multiple myeloma.

This clonotype has at least ten counts. The V and J genes are TRBV20-1 and TRBJ1-1, with a weak D call TRBD1 (5 bases). From germline, CDR1 is DFQATT and CDR2 SNEGSKA (reference sequence). V shed 3 bases and J shed 0 bases, with 11 bases lying between them. The CDR3 spans 14 residues. The DNA for the CDR3 is TGCAGTGCTAGTCCCGGGGACTTGAACACTGAAGCTTTCTTT. As protein: CSASPGDLNTEAFF.

This clonotype has at least ten counts. The V and J genes are TRBV20-1 and TRBJ2-1; D is perhaps TRBD2 (6 bases). CDR3 length: 18 residues. Trimming took 2 bases from V and 2 from J, leaving 22 bases between them. Germline CDR1 and CDR2: DFQATT and SNEGSKA (reference sequence). Written as DNA, the CDR3 is TGCAGTGCTAGAATCCCGAGCCGACCTAGGGAGGCCTACAATGAGCAGTTCTTC. Amino acids: CSARIPSRPREAYNEQFF.

The table lists this clonotype with many counts. This rearrangement joins TRBV7-2 to TRBJ2-1; 7 nucleotides align to TRBD2. Trimming at V came to 1 base and at J to 4 bases, leaving 7 bases not matched to a gene. Germline assignment: CDR1 SGHTA and CDR2 FQGNSA. The CDR3 has 16 residues. This CDR3 is CASSLEEAAGYNEQFF. CDR3 DNA sequence: TGTGCCAGCAGCTTAGAAGAGGCAGCGGGGTACAATGAGCAGTTCTTC.

This clonotype was recorded many times. This chain connects TRBV4-3 to TRBJ2-2; 7 bases align to TRBD2. V was pared by 1 base and J by 4 bases, with 9 bases of the junction left unmatched. The germline V gene encodes CDR1 LGHNA and CDR2 YSLEER. This CDR3 region has 17 residues. As DNA, the CDR3 is TGCGCCAGCAGCCAAGGTCCGGGGCGGGAGAGCACCGGGGAGCTGTTTTTT. Its protein is CASSQGPGRESTGELFF.

This clonotype has a count of ten or more. The genes are TRBV6-1 and TRBJ2-1; unclear D gene. Germline V lookup: CDR1 MNHNS, CDR2 SASEGT. The CDR3 is 11 residues long. Trimming removed 4 bases at V and 5 bases at J, with 3 bases between. The CDR3 is CASSGNNEQFF. CDR3 DNA sequence: TGTGCCAGCAGTGGAAACAATGAGCAGTTCTTC.

This clonotype was counted ten times or more. The chain is built from TRBV19 and TRBJ2-1, with TRBD2 identical over 8 bases. Germline CDR1 LNHDA, CDR2 SQIVND (reference sequence). CDR3 length: 15 amino acids. The ends lost 5 bases at V and 8 bases at J; junction bases unmatched: 11. The CDR3 DNA reads as TGTGCCAGTAGTGTCAGCGGGGGAGAATTGGATGAGCAGTTCTTC. This translates into CASSVSGGELDEQFF. Based on the CDR3 plus reference TRBV19 and TRBJ2-1, the full variable domain is DGGITQSPKYLFRKEGQNVTLSCEQNLNHDAMYWYRQDPGQGLRLIYYSQIVNDFQKGDIAEGYSVSREKKESFPLTVTSAQKNPTAFYLCASSVSGGELDEQFFGPGTRLTVL.

This clonotype was seen many times. This rearrangement joins TRBV7-9 to TRBJ2-7; maybe TRBD2 (6 bases). The CDR3 is made up of 14 amino acids. Germline V gene sequence: CDR1 SEHNR, CDR2 FQNEAQ (reference sequence). Trimming cost V 3 bases and J 5 bases, with 14 bases left between them. The DNA of the CDR3 is TGTGCCAGCAGCTTCGGGACTGGAGGGGACGAGCAGTACTTC. This translates into CASSFGTGGDEQYF.

This clonotype was detected a few times. This may come from a read error, since a much larger clone is one base off. The chain employs TRBV11-2 and TRBJ2-2, with D perhaps matching TRBD2 (5 bases). This CDR3 spans 15 amino acids. CDR1 is SGHAT and CDR2 is FQNNGV in the germline V gene. In DNA, the CDR3 is TGTGCCAGCAGCTCGATTGCCGGGAACGCCGGGGAGCTGTTTTTT. Its protein is CASSSIAGNAGELFF.

In its sample, this clonotype was seen a few times. The J gene is TRBJ2-5, the V gene TRBV19; perhaps TRBD2 as D (5 bases). This CDR3 region has 15 residues. Trimming removed 6 bases at V and 4 bases at J, with 18 bases between. Germline V gene sequence: CDR1 LNHDA, CDR2 SQIVND (reference sequence). CDR3 protein: CASSRRGSGRETQYF. CDR3 in DNA: TGTGCCAGTAGCCGCCGGGGTTCCGGCCGAGAGACCCAGTACTTC.

This rearrangement joins TRBV6-5 to TRBJ2-5; 14 bases agree with TRBD2. Germline-derived CDR1 and CDR2 are MNHEY and SVGAGI. Trimming at V came to 2 bases and at J to 7 bases, leaving 18 bases not matched to a gene. This CDR3 is 20 amino acids long. CDR3 nucleotide sequence: TGTGCCAGCAGTTACGCCCCACTTTCGACTAGCGGGAGGGCCTGGGGGACCCAGTACTTC. Translation gives CASSYAPLSTSGRAWGTQYF.

This clonotype was seen at least ten times. The chain couples TRBV12-3 or TRBV12-4 to TRBJ2-2, with TRBD2 identical over 11 bases. J was trimmed by 3 bases and V by 1 base; bases with no gene match: 1. This CDR3 comprises 16 residues. The CDR3 DNA reads TGTGCCAGCAGTTTAGTACTAGCGGGAGACACCGGGGAGCTGTTTTTT. Translating gives CASSLVLAGDTGELFF.

This clonotype was recorded at least ten times. The chain is built from TRBV29-1 and TRBJ2-5; either TRBD1 or TRBD2 may supply D (5 bases each). V dropped 6 bases and J dropped 4 bases, with 18 bases sitting between them. The CDR3 covers 14 residues. Germline V gene data show CDR1 as SQVTM and CDR2 as ANQGSEA. The CDR3 loop is CSVDTYGAGETQYF. CDR3 coding DNA: TGCAGCGTCGATACCTACGGGGCTGGAGAGACCCAGTACTTC.

This clonotype was seen many times. The J gene is TRBJ2-7, the V gene TRBV20-1; the D gene is possibly TRBD1 (5 bases). Trimming stripped 3 bases from V and 3 bases from J, with 6 bases between. Germline V gene sequence: CDR1 DFQATT, CDR2 SNEGSKA (reference sequence). The CDR3 has 11 amino acids. The CDR3 DNA sequence: TGCAGTGCTAGTCAGGGCTACGAGCAGTACTTC. This codes for CSASQGYEQYF.

This clonotype showed up many times. The chain combines TRBV5-1 with TRBJ1-4, with a weak D call TRBD1 (6 bases). CDR3 size: 15 residues. V was pared by 4 bases and J by 0 bases, with 10 bases between. Germline V gene sequence: CDR1 SGHRS, CDR2 YFSETQ. CDR3 nucleotide sequence: TGCGCCAGCAGCACCGGACAGACAACTAATGAAAAACTGTTTTTT. It is translated as CASSTGQTTNEKLFF.

This clonotype was seen ten or more times. The V and J genes are TRBV24-1 and TRBJ2-3; 7 positions agree with TRBD2. Per the germline V gene, CDR1 is KGHDR and CDR2 is SFDVKD. The CDR3 covers 14 residues. V lost 6 bases and J lost 2; bases outside the gene matches: 4. The CDR3 region is CATSTREHTDTQYF. CDR3 bases: TGTGCCACCAGTACGCGGGAGCACACAGATACGCAGTATTTT.

In the case of this clonotype: A much larger clone sits a single nucleotide away, making a read error possible. V is TRBV7-3 and J is TRBJ2-1; D may be TRBD1 or TRBD2 (5 bases each). CDR3 length: 14 residues. Germline assignment: CDR1 SGHTA and CDR2 FQGTGA. CDR3: CASSFEGPYKEQFF. The CDR3 DNA is TGTGCCAGCAGCTTCGAGGGGCCTTACAAGGAGCAGTTCTTC.

V usage is TRBV7-9 and J usage is TRBJ2-3; D possibly corresponds to TRBD2 (5 bases). CDR3 size: 13 residues. V was cut by 5 bases and J by 3 bases, with 9 bases left in between. Germline CDR1 and CDR2: SEHNR and FQNEAQ (reference sequence). The CDR3 loop reads CASSPGLTDTQYF. Written as DNA, the CDR3 is TGTGCCAGCAGCCCAGGACTGACAGATACGCAGTATTTT.

The rearrangement joins TRBV30 to TRBJ2-2; D call uncertain. The CDR3 runs to 16 residues. The germline CDR1 and CDR2 sequences are GTSNPN and SVGIG (reference sequence). Trimming took 0 bases from V and 1 from J, leaving 12 bases between them. CDR3 DNA sequence: TGTGCCTGGAGTGTCTACCTTCAGATGAACACCGGGGAGCTGTTTTTT. Protein product: CAWSVYLQMNTGELFF.